This passage covers 2 T cell receptor beta chains from one sample sequenced in a study of a mutant IDH1 vaccine in newly diagnosed glioma. Indicated time point: week 23, last vaccination. Doses consisted of 300 ug of mutant IDH1 20-mer peptide each, paired with topical imiquimod. Their specific antigens are unknown. Generated by immunoSEQ multiplex PCR, the TCRdb table keeps only in-frame clones and is missing some. The sample holds roughly 60,000 clones, more than 75% seen once. The sample in question was PBMCs, obtained from a glioma patient whose treatment included an IDH1 peptide vaccine. The source of these receptors is a man aged 30-40 years with glioma.

The gene calls are TRBV15 and TRBJ2-6, with D perhaps matching TRBD1 (6 bases). Germline-derived CDR1 and CDR2 are LNHNV and YYDKDF (reference sequence). V shed 0 bases and J shed 0 bases, with 18 bases lying between them. The CDR3 contains 20 residues. DNA of the CDR3: TGTGCCACCAGCAGAGATCGGGGACCCTCAGGGGCCTCTGGGGCCAACGTCCTGACTTTC. Its protein product is CATSRDRGPSGASGANVLTF. Variable domain in full (rest from reference TRBV15 and TRBJ2-6): DAMVIQNPRYQVTQFGKPVTLSCSQTLNHNVMYWYQQKSSQAPKLLFHYYDKDFNNEADTPDNFQSRRPNTSFCFLDIRSPGLGDTAMYLCATSRDRGPSGASGANVLTFGAGSRLTVL.

This clone was seen more than once but under ten times. The gene calls are TRBV30 and TRBJ1-6; no definite D call. The CDR3 has 15 residues. V was pared by 5 bases and J by 0 bases, with 11 bases between. Germline V lookup: CDR1 GTSNPN, CDR2 SVGIG (reference sequence). The CDR3: CAWAREGSYNSPLHF. In DNA, the CDR3 is TGTGCCTGGGCTCGGGAGGGCTCCTATAATTCACCCCTCCACTTT. Full variable domain (rest looked up from reference TRBV30 and TRBJ1-6): SQTIHQWPATLVQPVGSPLSLECTVEGTSNPNLYWYRQAAGRGLQLLFYSVGIGQISSEVPQNLSASRPQDRQFILSSKKLLLSDSGFYLCAWAREGSYNSPLHFGNGTRLTVT.